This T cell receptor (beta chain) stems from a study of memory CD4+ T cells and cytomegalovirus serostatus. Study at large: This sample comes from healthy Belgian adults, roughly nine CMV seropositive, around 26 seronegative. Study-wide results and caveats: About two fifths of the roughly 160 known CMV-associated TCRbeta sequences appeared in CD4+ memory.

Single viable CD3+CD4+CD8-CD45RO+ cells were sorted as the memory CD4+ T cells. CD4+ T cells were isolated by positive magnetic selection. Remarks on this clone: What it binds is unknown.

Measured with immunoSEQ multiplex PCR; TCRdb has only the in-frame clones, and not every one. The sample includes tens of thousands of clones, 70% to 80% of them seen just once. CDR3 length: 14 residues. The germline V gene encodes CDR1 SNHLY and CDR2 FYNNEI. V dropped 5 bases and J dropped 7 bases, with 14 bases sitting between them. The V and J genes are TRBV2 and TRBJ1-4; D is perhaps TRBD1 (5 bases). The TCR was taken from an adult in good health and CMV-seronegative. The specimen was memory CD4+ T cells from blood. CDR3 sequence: CASSRDGPGEKLFF. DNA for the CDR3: TGTGCCAGCAGTCGGGACGGTCCAGGTGAAAAACTGTTTTTT. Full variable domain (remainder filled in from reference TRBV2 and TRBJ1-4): EPEVTQTPSHQVTQMGQEVILRCVPISNHLYFYWYRQILGQKVEFLVSFYNNEISEKSEIFDDQFSVERPDGSNFTLKIRSTKLEDSAMYFCASSRDGPGEKLFFGSGTQLSVL.